One sample yielded the 21 T cell receptor beta chains listed below, sequenced in a study of cytomegalovirus exposure and HLA in healthy donors. PCR primers comprised 60 Vbeta and 13 Jbeta primers. This table comes from immunoSEQ multiplex PCR, and its TCRdb copy is limited to in-frame clones, with some not included. The table records about 130,000 clones, about 85% of them present only once. Sequencing was carried out using PBMCs. The receptor set was obtained from a woman between 25 and 40 years old in good health and CMV-seropositive.

The chain carries TRBV5-1 and TRBJ2-7; D gene uncertain. The V and J ends lost 4 bases and 4 bases respectively, with 15 bases between them. CDR3 length: 14 residues. Germline lookup yields CDR1 SGHRS and CDR2 YFSETQ. The CDR3 region has the DNA TGCGCCAGCAGCGATGCCCTTGAGAATTACGAGCAGTACTTC. Translated, it gives CASSDALENYEQYF.

The genes are TRBV9 and TRBJ2-3; 8 bases line up with TRBD1. Germline CDR1 reads SGDLS; CDR2 reads YYNGEE. Trimming took 0 bases from V and 2 from J; bases not matched to a gene: 2. The length of the CDR3 is 15 residues. The CDR3 bases are TGTGCCAGCAGCGTAGGGGACAGGCCCACAGATACGCAGTATTTT. As protein: CASSVGDRPTDTQYF.

The V call is TRBV19, the J call TRBJ1-2; 7 nucleotides agree with TRBD1. The ends lost 5 bases at V and 4 bases at J; junction bases unmatched: 7. This CDR3 is 14 amino acids long. Germline CDR1 reads LNHDA; CDR2 reads SQIVND (reference sequence). Here the CDR3 DNA reads TGTGCCAGTAGTGTCCAGGGACAGACCTATGGCTACACCTTC. Its translation: CASSVQGQTYGYTF.

The genes are TRBV19 and TRBJ2-2; D may be TRBD1 (6 bases). The CDR3 spans 15 residues. Germline V gene data show CDR1 as LNHDA and CDR2 as SQIVND (reference sequence). Between the trimmed V and J ends, which lost 3 bases and 4 bases, there was a span of 12 bases. CDR3 loop: CASSIGTLSTGELFF. The CDR3 coding sequence is TGTGCCAGTAGTATTGGGACACTGAGCACCGGGGAGCTGTTTTTT.

The chain couples TRBV5-4 to TRBJ2-7; D is possibly TRBD1 (6 bases). Germline V gene data show CDR1 as SGHNT and CDR2 as YYREEE (reference sequence). This CDR3 contains 12 residues. V shed 7 bases and J shed 3 bases, with 11 bases lying between them. The CDR3 DNA reads TGTGCCAGCGGCCGGGACAACTACGAGCAGTACTTC. Residues: CASGRDNYEQYF.

The chain is built from TRBV5-1 and TRBJ2-1, with a weak D call TRBD2 (6 bases). The CDR3 is 19 residues long. V was shortened by 0 bases and J by 0 bases, with 19 bases between the two germline ends. Germline loops: CDR1 SGHRS, CDR2 YFSETQ. This chain's CDR3 is CASSLGSVSGGSSYNEQFF. Here the CDR3 DNA reads TGCGCCAGCAGCTTGGGAAGTGTAAGTGGGGGGAGCTCCTACAATGAGCAGTTCTTC.

This CDR3 is CSTRTGYEQYF. For the CDR3, the DNA is TGCAGCACCCGGACAGGGTACGAGCAGTACTTC. The rearrangement joins TRBV29-1 to TRBJ2-7; 8 nucleotides match TRBD1. J lost 4 bases, V lost 8 bases, and 4 bases had no gene match. Germline CDR1 reads SQVTM; CDR2 reads ANQGSEA. The CDR3 covers 11 residues.

V is TRBV27 and J is TRBJ2-5, with TRBD1 matching over 8 bases. The germline gives CDR1 MNHEY, CDR2 SMNVEV (reference sequence). This CDR3 has 14 residues. The V gene end was trimmed by 5 bases and the J gene end by 4 bases; junction bases not matched to a gene: 6. The CDR3 here is CASSPLTGGETQYF. The CDR3 bases are TGTGCCAGCAGTCCACTTACAGGGGGAGAGACCCAGTACTTC.

The chain has TRBV18 and TRBJ2-7; 8 nucleotides agree with TRBD1. CDR1 and CDR2 (germline): KGHSH, LQKENI. The V segment lost 4 bases and the J segment 0 bases; nucleotides outside the gene matches: 5. The CDR3 has 15 residues. The CDR3 here is CASSQDRVSSYEQYF. CDR3 nucleotides: TGTGCCAGCTCACAGGACAGGGTTAGCTCCTACGAGCAGTACTTC.

DNA for the CDR3: TGTGCCAGCAGTGAAAGTAGCGGGGGGGCCGGGGGCACAGATACGCAGTATTTT. Protein: CASSESSGGAGGTDTQYF. V is TRBV6-1 and J is TRBJ2-3; TRBD2 matches at 11 bases. V was clipped by 2 bases and J by 1 base; unmatched bases: 8. This CDR3 has 18 residues. Germline V gives CDR1 MNHNS, CDR2 SASEGT.

The chain uses TRBV5-6 and TRBJ1-2, with 9 bases fitting TRBD1. V lost 3 bases, J lost 4 bases, and 7 bases stayed unmatched. The CDR3 has 15 amino acids. CDR1 and CDR2 (germline): SGHDT, YYEEEE. The CDR3 bases are TGTGCCAGCAGCTCACGTACAGGGGGCCTCTATGGCTACACCTTC. The encoded protein is CASSSRTGGLYGYTF.

The CDR3 coding sequence is TGTGCCAGCAGCACAACAGGTGCCGGAAATTATGGCTACACCTTC. Its protein product is CASSTTGAGNYGYTF. V is TRBV5-4 and J is TRBJ1-2; D is perhaps TRBD1 (5 bases). Germline V gene data show CDR1 as SGHNT and CDR2 as YYREEE (reference sequence). The CDR3 is 15 residues long. V lost 4 bases, J lost 5 bases, and 18 bases lay in between. Drawing the rest from reference TRBV5-4 and TRBJ1-2, the complete variable domain is ETGVTQSPTHLIKTRGQQVTLRCSSQSGHNTVSWYQQALGQGPQFIFQYYREEENGRGNFPPRFSGLQFPNYSSELNVNALELDDSALYLCASSTTGAGNYGYTFGSGTRLTVV.

A few counts support this clone. V is TRBV11-2 and J is TRBJ1-2; 7 nucleotides match TRBD1. In germline, CDR1 is SGHAT, CDR2 FQNNGV. CDR3 size: 12 residues. V lost 5 bases to trimming and J lost 10 bases; unmatched junction nucleotides: 7. CDR3 sequence: CASSDADRDYTF. As DNA, the CDR3 is TGTGCCAGCAGCGATGCAGACAGGGACTACACCTTC.

V usage is TRBV5-8 and J usage is TRBJ2-7; tentatively, D is TRBD1 (5 bases). The ends were cut back, 6 bases at V and 5 bases at J, with 12 bases in the middle. Germline CDR1 reads SGHTS; CDR2 reads YDEGEE. This CDR3 comprises 12 residues. The CDR3 loop reads CASNPPGNEQYF. DNA for the CDR3: TGTGCCAGCAACCCTCCAGGGAACGAGCAGTACTTC.

The chain recombines TRBV9 with TRBJ1-1, with D perhaps TRBD1 (5 bases). V lost 0 bases, J lost 5 bases, and 14 bases lay in between. Germline assignment: CDR1 SGDLS and CDR2 YYNGEE. The CDR3 length is 15 residues. The CDR3 DNA is TGTGCCAGCAGCGTAGCGGGGGGGATGGAGACTGAAGCTTTCTTT. This codes for CASSVAGGMETEAFF.

V is TRBV27 and J is TRBJ2-1; maybe TRBD1 (5 bases). The V gene's germline CDR1 is MNHEY and CDR2 SMNVEV (reference sequence). This CDR3 comprises 15 residues. Trimming left V 2 bases short and J 4 bases short, with 12 bases between. CDR3 coding DNA: TGTGCCAGCAGTTTAGGGGCGGCCCCTTACAATGAGCAGTTCTTC. Translation: CASSLGAAPYNEQFF.

This chain links TRBV4-1 with TRBJ1-2; D is unclear. CDR1 and CDR2 (germline): MGHRA, YSYEKL. The CDR3 consists of 14 residues. V lost 0 bases and J lost 7, with 12 bases in between. DNA for the CDR3: TGCGCCAGCAGCCAAGAGGGCACGGGGAGTGGCTACACCTTC. Translated: CASSQEGTGSGYTF.

This clone was observed once. The chain recombines TRBV28 with TRBJ1-2; D is perhaps TRBD1 (6 bases). CDR1 MDHEN and CDR2 SYDVKM come from the germline V gene. Between the trimmed V and J ends, which lost 4 bases and 4 bases, there was a span of 7 bases. This CDR3 is 12 amino acids long. CDR3 sequence: CASSYRAYGYTF. The CDR3 region has the DNA TGTGCCAGCAGTTACAGGGCCTATGGCTACACCTTC.

This chain links TRBV6-5 with TRBJ1-1, with 8 bases fitting TRBD1. Trimming took 0 bases from V and 4 from J; bases not matched to a gene: 4. CDR1 is MNHEY, CDR2 SVGAGI, per germline. The length of the CDR3 is 15 residues. CDR3 residues: CASSYSLQGGTEAFF. CDR3 DNA: TGTGCCAGCAGTTACTCGTTACAGGGGGGCACTGAAGCTTTCTTT.

The genes are TRBV6-5 and TRBJ1-5; D is undetermined. V was clipped by 5 bases and J by 6 bases, with 14 bases between them. CDR1 MNHEY and CDR2 SVGAGI come from the germline V gene. The CDR3 consists of 14 residues. CDR3 sequence reads: CASSIHPRSQPQHF. Here the CDR3 DNA reads TGTGCCAGCAGTATCCATCCGCGGAGTCAGCCCCAGCATTTT.

The J gene is TRBJ1-1, the V gene TRBV4-1, with D hard to call. CDR3 length: 14 amino acids. Looked up from germline, CDR1 is MGHRA and CDR2 is YSYEKL. The V end was cut by 2 bases, the J end by 2 bases, with 9 bases between. DNA for the CDR3: TGCGCCAGCAGCCAAAAACAGACCAACACTGAAGCTTTCTTT. This translates into CASSQKQTNTEAFF.